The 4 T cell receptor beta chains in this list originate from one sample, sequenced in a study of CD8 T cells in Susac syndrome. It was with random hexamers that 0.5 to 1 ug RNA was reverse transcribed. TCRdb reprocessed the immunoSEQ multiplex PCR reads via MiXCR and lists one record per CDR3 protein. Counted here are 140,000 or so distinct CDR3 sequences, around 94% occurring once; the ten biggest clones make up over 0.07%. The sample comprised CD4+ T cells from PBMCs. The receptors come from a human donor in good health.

The CDR3 here is CASSRRGGTNTGELFF. For the CDR3, the DNA is TGTGCCAGCAGCCGAAGGGGAGGGACGAACACCGGGGAGCTGTTTTTT. The chain carries TRBV2 and TRBJ2-2; 7 bases are a match to TRBD2. CDR3 length equals 16 residues. The ends lost 6 bases at V and 0 bases at J; junction bases unmatched: 7. Germline assignment: CDR1 SNHLY and CDR2 FYNNEI.

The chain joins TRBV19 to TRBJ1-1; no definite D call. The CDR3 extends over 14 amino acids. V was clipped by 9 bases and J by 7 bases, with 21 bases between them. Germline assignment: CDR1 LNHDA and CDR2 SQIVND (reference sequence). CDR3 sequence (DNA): TGTGCCAGCGGGGTGATTGGTGGGCAAGTTGAAGCTTTCTTT. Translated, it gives CASGVIGGQVEAFF.

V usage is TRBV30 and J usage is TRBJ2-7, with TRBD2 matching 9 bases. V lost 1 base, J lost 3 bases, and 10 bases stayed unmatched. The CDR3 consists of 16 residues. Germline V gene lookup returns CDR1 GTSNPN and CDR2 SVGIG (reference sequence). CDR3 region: CAWSGLWTSESYEQYF. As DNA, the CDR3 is TGTGCCTGGAGTGGCCTTTGGACTAGCGAGAGCTACGAGCAGTACTTC. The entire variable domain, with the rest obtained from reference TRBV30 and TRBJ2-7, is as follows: SQTIHQWPATLVQPVGSPLSLECTVEGTSNPNLYWYRQAAGRGLQLLFYSVGIGQISSEVPQNLSASRPQDRQFILSSKKLLLSDSGFYLCAWSGLWTSESYEQYFGPGTRLTVT.

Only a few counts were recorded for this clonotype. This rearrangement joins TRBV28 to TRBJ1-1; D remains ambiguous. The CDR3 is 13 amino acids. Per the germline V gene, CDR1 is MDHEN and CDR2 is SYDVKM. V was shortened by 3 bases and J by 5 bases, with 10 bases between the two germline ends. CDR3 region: CASSFRVGTEAFF. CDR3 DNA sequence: TGTGCCAGCAGTTTTAGGGTGGGAACTGAAGCTTTCTTT.